The rows below give T cell receptor beta chains drawn from one sample of a study of vaccination and CD4 T cells after COVID-19. These receptors' targets are unknown. TCRdb processed the PCR reads anew with MiXCR; each CDR3 protein has one entry. The sample yields some 10,000 distinct CDR3 sequences, 43% seen once. The sequenced material came from CD4+ T cells from blood, cultured in vitro. The receptors were gathered from a human donor who had recovered from COVID-19. CDR3s include the opening cysteine and the closing phenylalanine or tryptophan. D genes are given only for firm matches. Expanded clones are given a class, and other clones once, few, many or no size at all.

clone_size j_call d_call v_call cdr3_length cdr3_nt cdr3_aa
few TRBJ1-2 . TRBV19 17 TGTGCCAGTAAGGCCCCCGCAGGTCGGGTCGAGGACTATGGCTACACCTTC CASKAPAGRVEDYGYTF
few TRBJ1-1 . TRBV12-3/TRBV12-4 13 TGTGCCAGCACACCGGGACCGAACACTGAAGCTTTCTTT CASTPGPNTEAFF
few TRBJ2-7 TRBD2 TRBV7-2 17 TGTGCCAGCAGCTTAGCCGGGACTAGCGGGTACTCCTACGAGCAGTACTTC CASSLAGTSGYSYEQYF
few TRBJ1-5 . TRBV2 15 TGTGCCAGCAGCGGCTATGGACAGCTTAATCAGCCCCAGCATTTT CASSGYGQLNQPQHF
large TRBJ1-5 . TRBV21-1 20 TGTGCCAGCAGCAAAAGGGAGGACAGCTTTACTATTAATAGCAATCAGCCCCAGCATTTT CASSKREDSFTINSNQPQHF
few TRBJ1-6 . TRBV7-2 15 TGTGCCAGCAGCTTAGTCCCCGGGATCAATTCACCCCTCCACTTT CASSLVPGINSPLHF
few TRBJ1-1 . TRBV12-3/TRBV12-4 13 TGTGCCAGCTACTCCTACCTGAACACTGAAGCTTTCTTT CASYSYLNTEAFF
. TRBJ2-2 . TRBV9 15 TGTGCCAGCAGCGTAGGCGGGGAAGGGGCCGGGGAGCTGTTTTTT CASSVGGEGAGELFF
. TRBJ2-3 TRBD2 TRBV11-3 16 TGTGCCAGCAGCTTAGTAGCGGGGGCCTCCACAGATACGCAGTATTTT CASSLVAGASTDTQYF
. TRBJ2-5 . TRBV4-1 13 TGCGCCAGCAGCCCCACGAGGGGAGAGACCCAGTACTTC CASSPTRGETQYF
few TRBJ2-5 . TRBV6-5 13 TGTGCCAGCAGTTACGGGGGTACGGAGACCCAGTACTTC CASSYGGTETQYF
. TRBJ2-1 . TRBV19 14 TGTGCCAGTAGTACAGGGATCTCCTACAATGAGCAGTTCTTC CASSTGISYNEQFF
. TRBJ1-4 TRBD1 TRBV5-1 15 TGCGCCAGCAGCTTGGCAGGGACAGCTAATGAAAAACTGTTTTTT CASSLAGTANEKLFF
. TRBJ1-1 TRBD1 TRBV5-4 15 TGTGCCAGCAGCGGTCCCGGGACAGGGATCGCTGAAGCTTTCTTT CASSGPGTGIAEAFF
. TRBJ2-7 . TRBV5-6 17 TGTGCCAGCAGCTCGGATCCCATTCCAACGAGCTCCTACGAGCAGTACTTC CASSSDPIPTSSYEQYF
. TRBJ2-1 . TRBV6-1 14 TGTGCCAGCGATGACAGGCCCGTCGGGAATGAGCAGTTCTTC CASDDRPVGNEQFF
. TRBJ1-2 . TRBV14 11 TGTGCCAGCAGCCAAGGTCTTGGCTACACCTTC CASSQGLGYTF
few TRBJ2-3 TRBD2 TRBV30 13 TGTGCATTTTCGGGACTAGCTGGAGATACGCAGTATTTT CAFSGLAGDTQYF
. TRBJ2-3 TRBD2 TRBV20-1 17 TGCAGTGCTCCAGGACTAGCGGGGGGGCCGGGAACAGATACGCAGTATTTT CSAPGLAGGPGTDTQYF
. TRBJ1-1 . TRBV6-1 12 TGTGCCAGCAGTGAGACTAGGTGGGAAGCTTTCTTT CASSETRWEAFF
. TRBJ2-1 . TRBV3-1 15 TGTGCCAGCAGCCAAGGCCCCTGGGGGGCCAATGAGCAGTTCTTC CASSQGPWGANEQFF
. TRBJ2-7 . TRBV7-8 17 TGTGCCAGCAGCCAGGGGAGGCAGAAAAGCTTAAACTACGAGCAGTACTTC CASSQGRQKSLNYEQYF
once TRBJ1-2 . TRBV30 12 TGTGCCTGCCCCGGGGCCTTCTATGGCTACACCTTC CACPGAFYGYTF
few TRBJ2-5 . TRBV11-3 14 TGTGCCAGCAGCTTAAGGGAGTACCAAGAGACCCAGTACTTC CASSLREYQETQYF
. TRBJ2-5 TRBD2 TRBV11-2 16 TGTGCCAGCAGTTCCCCGGGCCTAGCGGTCCGGGGAACCCAGTACTTC CASSSPGLAVRGTQYF
large TRBJ1-2 . TRBV20-1 12 TGCAGTGCTCGGGCCAGTAACTATGGCTACACCTTC CSARASNYGYTF
. TRBJ1-4 . TRBV29-1 14 TGCAGCGTTCTGGACTCCCAGCTGGGTGAAAAACTGTTTTTT CSVLDSQLGEKLFF
few TRBJ1-5 . TRBV6-2/TRBV6-3 16 TGTGCCAGCAGTTTGGGTCGGGGGACCAGCAATCAGCCCCAGCATTTT CASSLGRGTSNQPQHF
. TRBJ1-1 . TRBV7-2 16 TGTGCCAGCAGCTTAGAAATCAGGGTTTTCAACACTGAAGCTTTCTTT CASSLEIRVFNTEAFF
few TRBJ1-1 . TRBV27 14 TGTGCCAGCAAGAGAATCTCACCCCCCACTGAAGCTTTCTTT CASKRISPPTEAFF
. TRBJ1-1 . TRBV18 14 TGTGCCAGCTCACCTAAAGGACGTGGAACTGAAGCTTTCTTT CASSPKGRGTEAFF
few TRBJ2-5 . TRBV19 12 TGTGCCAGTAGTATACCTCGCGGGGCCCAGTACTTC CASSIPRGAQYF
. TRBJ1-1 TRBD1 TRBV4-3 17 TGCGCCAGCAGTTCCGGCCGGGACAGGGGGCGACAGGCTGAAGCTTTCTTT CASSSGRDRGRQAEAFF
. TRBJ1-2 . TRBV2 12 TGTGCCAGCAGCCAGTCGTCTCGTGGCTACACCTTC CASSQSSRGYTF
. TRBJ1-3 . TRBV30 14 TGTGCCTGGAGTGCGGGATGGTCTGGAAACACCATATATTTT CAWSAGWSGNTIYF
. TRBJ2-3 TRBD1 TRBV18 15 TGTGCCAGCTCACCCGGGACAGGGGGCGCAGATACGCAGTATTTT CASSPGTGGADTQYF
. TRBJ2-7 . TRBV10-2 16 TGCGCCAGCAGGGATTGGGGCGGGGATCCATCCTACGAGCAGTACTTC CASRDWGGDPSYEQYF
few TRBJ1-2 . TRBV6-4 15 TGTGCCAGCAGTGACGAGTCACAGGGATCCTCTGGCTACACCTTC CASSDESQGSSGYTF
. TRBJ1-4 . TRBV7-8 19 TGTGCCAGCAGCTTAGGGAGACTACCTTTACAGGCTCCTAATGAAAAACTGTTTTTT CASSLGRLPLQAPNEKLFF
once TRBJ1-2 TRBD1 TRBV7-2 15 TGTGCCAGCAGCTTAGGGACAGGGAGGAGCTATGGCTACACCTTC CASSLGTGRSYGYTF
few TRBJ1-5 . TRBV7-2 14 TGTGCCAGCAGCTTACAATGGGGCAATCAGCCCCAGCATTTT CASSLQWGNQPQHF
. TRBJ1-2 TRBD1 TRBV11-2 16 TGTGCCAGCAGCTCCATTAGGACAGGGCTTTCCTATGGCTACACCTTC CASSSIRTGLSYGYTF
few TRBJ2-3 . TRBV10-3 14 TGTGCCATCAGTGAGTCGACCGGGGCGGGAACGCAGTATTTT CAISESTGAGTQYF
. TRBJ2-7 TRBD1 TRBV4-1 15 TGCGCCAGCAGCCAAGATGTCCGACAGGGGGTGAAGCAGTACTTC CASSQDVRQGVKQYF
. TRBJ1-1 . TRBV14 16 TGTGCCAGCAGCCCCCCAGGTTGGGTGGGGGAGACTGAAGCTTTCTTT CASSPPGWVGETEAFF
few TRBJ1-5 . TRBV27 13 TGTGCCAGCAGTCCCATGCAGAACCAGCCCCAGCATTTT CASSPMQNQPQHF
. TRBJ1-5 . TRBV2 15 TGTGCCAGCACGGGGGGGTGGGGTAGCAATCAGCCCCAGCATTTT CASTGGWGSNQPQHF